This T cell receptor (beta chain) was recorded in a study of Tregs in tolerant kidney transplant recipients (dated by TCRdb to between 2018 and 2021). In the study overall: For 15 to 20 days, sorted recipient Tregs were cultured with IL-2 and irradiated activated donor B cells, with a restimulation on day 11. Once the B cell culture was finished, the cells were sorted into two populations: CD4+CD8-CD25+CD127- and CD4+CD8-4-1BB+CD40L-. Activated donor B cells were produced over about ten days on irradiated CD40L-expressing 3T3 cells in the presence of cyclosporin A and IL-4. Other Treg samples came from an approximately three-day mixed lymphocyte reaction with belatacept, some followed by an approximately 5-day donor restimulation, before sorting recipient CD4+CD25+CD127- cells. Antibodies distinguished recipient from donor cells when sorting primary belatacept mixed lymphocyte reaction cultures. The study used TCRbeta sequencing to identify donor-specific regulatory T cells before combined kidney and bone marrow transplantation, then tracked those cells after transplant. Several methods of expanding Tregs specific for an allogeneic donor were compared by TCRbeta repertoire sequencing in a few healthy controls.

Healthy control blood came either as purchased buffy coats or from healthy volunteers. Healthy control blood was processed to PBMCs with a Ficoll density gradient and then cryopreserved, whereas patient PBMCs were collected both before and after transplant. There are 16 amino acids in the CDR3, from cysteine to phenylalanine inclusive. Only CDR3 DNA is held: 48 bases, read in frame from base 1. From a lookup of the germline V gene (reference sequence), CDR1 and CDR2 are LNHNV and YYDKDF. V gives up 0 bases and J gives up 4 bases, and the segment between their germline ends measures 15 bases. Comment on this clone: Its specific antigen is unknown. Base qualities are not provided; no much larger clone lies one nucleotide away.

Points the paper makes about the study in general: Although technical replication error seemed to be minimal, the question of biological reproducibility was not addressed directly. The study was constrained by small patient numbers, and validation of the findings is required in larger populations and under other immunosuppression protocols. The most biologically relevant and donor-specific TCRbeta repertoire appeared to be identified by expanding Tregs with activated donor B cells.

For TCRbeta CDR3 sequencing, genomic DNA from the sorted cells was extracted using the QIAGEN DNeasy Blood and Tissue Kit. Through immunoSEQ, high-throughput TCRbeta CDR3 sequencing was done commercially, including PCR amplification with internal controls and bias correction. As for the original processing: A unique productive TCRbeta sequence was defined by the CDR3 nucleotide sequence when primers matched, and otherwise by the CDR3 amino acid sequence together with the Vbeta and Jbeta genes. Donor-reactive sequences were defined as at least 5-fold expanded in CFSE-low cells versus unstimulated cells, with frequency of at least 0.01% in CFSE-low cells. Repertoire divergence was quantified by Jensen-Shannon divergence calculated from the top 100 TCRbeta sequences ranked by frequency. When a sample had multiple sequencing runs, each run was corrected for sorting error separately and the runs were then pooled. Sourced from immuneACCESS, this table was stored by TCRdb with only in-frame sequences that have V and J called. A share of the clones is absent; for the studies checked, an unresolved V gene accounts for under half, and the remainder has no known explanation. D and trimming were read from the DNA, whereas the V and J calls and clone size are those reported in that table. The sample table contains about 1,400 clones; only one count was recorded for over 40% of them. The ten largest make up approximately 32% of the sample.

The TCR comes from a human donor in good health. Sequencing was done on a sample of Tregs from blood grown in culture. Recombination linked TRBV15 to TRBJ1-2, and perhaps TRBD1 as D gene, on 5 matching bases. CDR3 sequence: CATSRERTGMVYGYTF. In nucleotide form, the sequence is TGTGCCACCAGCAGAGAGCGTACAGGAATGGTCTATGGCTACACCTTC. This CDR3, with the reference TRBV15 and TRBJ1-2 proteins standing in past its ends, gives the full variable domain DAMVIQNPRYQVTQFGKPVTLSCSQTLNHNVMYWYQQKSSQAPKLLFHYYDKDFNNEADTPDNFQSRRPNTSFCFLDIRSPGLGDTAMYLCATSRERTGMVYGYTFGSGTRLTVV.